This TCR beta chain was captured in a study of shared clonotypes between healthy human individuals. At the level of the study: The donor pool was made up of two women and three men aged 18 to 49.

Germline CDR1 and CDR2: LGHNA and YNFKEQ. After removal of 1 base from V and 4 bases from J, the junction contained 1 base not matched to a gene. The CDR3 is made up of 15 amino acids. Nashville, Tennessee was home to all donors, each a Caucasian adult. Sequencing used immunoSEQ multiplex PCR; TCRdb keeps in-frame clones, though not all of them. This sample yields roughly 530,000 clones, of which about 95% are seen a single time; 0.055% to 0.075% belongs to the top ten. Points on this clone: Other DNA sequences of this sample code for an identical CDR3.

The specimen sequenced was naive CD4+ T cells sorted from blood. As for subset: CD45RA+ positively selected. The chain combines TRBV4-2 with TRBJ2-5; 12 positions match TRBD2. The source of this sequence is a woman aged 25-40 years in good health. For the CDR3, the DNA is TGTGCCAGCAGCCAAGGGGGACTAGCGGGAGAGACCCAGTACTTC. This encodes CASSQGGLAGETQYF.